This is a list of T cell receptor beta chains from one sample in a study of T cell responses to AZD1222 COVID-19 vaccine. Repertoires were generated with immunoSEQ multiplex PCR, while TCRdb's copy carries only in-frame clones and drops some. The repertoire holds 200,000 to 250,000 clones, approximately 94% seen once, with roughly 1% in the top ten. Sequenced material: peripheral blood, taken on day 0 of MenACWY control vaccination. These receptors came from an adult in good health. Both conserved end residues are part of each CDR3. The D gene is left open where the match is weak. Some rows mark clone size as missing; the rest say once, few, many or name a class of expanded clone.

j_gene	d_gene	v_gene	abundance	CDR3nt	CDR3aa
TRBJ1-4	TRBD1	TRBV3-1/TRBV3-2	NA	TGTGCCAGCAGCAGGGACAGCTCTAATGAAAAACTGTTTTTT	CASSRDSSNEKLFF
TRBJ1-6	TRBD1	TRBV27	once	TGTGCCAGCAGTTCCCTCGGGACAGACGGCACCCTCCACTTT	CASSSLGTDGTLHF
TRBJ1-1	NA	TRBV7-2	NA	TGTGCCAGCAGCTTAGCCGCGGGCCCCAACACTGAAGCTTTCTTT	CASSLAAGPNTEAFF
TRBJ1-1	NA	TRBV23-1	NA	TGCGCCAGCAAACGGGGGCTCTTTCCCGCTGGAGCTTTCTTT	CASKRGLFPAGAFF
TRBJ2-1	NA	TRBV19	NA	TGTGCCAGTAGCCCACTGGGAGGATTCTACAATGAGCAGTTCTTC	CASSPLGGFYNEQFF
TRBJ1-2	TRBD1	TRBV30	NA	TGTGCCTGGAGCGTACTCCAGGGGGCGAAGGGCTACACCTTC	CAWSVLQGAKGYTF
TRBJ1-6	NA	TRBV15	NA	TGTGCCACCAGCAGAGATTTACAGGGTAATTCACCCCTCCACTTT	CATSRDLQGNSPLHF
TRBJ2-1	NA	TRBV2	NA	TGTGCCAGCAGTAAGAGTACGAATGAGCAGTTCTTC	CASSKSTNEQFF
TRBJ1-4	NA	TRBV6-5	NA	TGTGCCAGCAGTTACCGCGGGCGTGAAAAACTGTTTTTT	CASSYRGREKLFF
TRBJ1-3	NA	TRBV7-2	NA	TGTGCCAGCAGCTTAGCCGGGACCCAATATTTT	CASSLAGTQYF
TRBJ1-1	NA	TRBV9	NA	TGTGCCAGCAGCGCAGGTCCCCTGCTCGGAGCTTTCTTT	CASSAGPLLGAFF
TRBJ1-2	NA	TRBV30	NA	TGTGCCTGCAGGGATTCGGGCTACACCTTC	CACRDSGYTF
TRBJ1-5	NA	TRBV7-9	NA	TGTGCCAGCAGCCAAATGGGGGGACCCCAGCATTTT	CASSQMGGPQHF
TRBJ1-1	NA	TRBV24-1	NA	TGTGCCACCAGTGACGGGACCCTAGGGAGCACTGAAGCTTTCTTT	CATSDGTLGSTEAFF
TRBJ1-5	TRBD1	TRBV12-5	NA	TGTGCTAGTGGCCCCCAGCAGGGGGCTAGCAATCAGCCCCAGCATTTT	CASGPQQGASNQPQHF
TRBJ1-3	NA	TRBV7-8	NA	TGTGCCAGCAGCTTAATTCAGCCTGGAAACACCATATATTTT	CASSLIQPGNTIYF
TRBJ1-6	NA	TRBV7-2	NA	TGTGCCAGCAGCCCCGACGGGGGGGCAGGTTCACCCCTCCACTTT	CASSPDGGAGSPLHF
TRBJ2-2	TRBD1	TRBV10-1	NA	TGCGCCAGCAGTATGGGACAGGCCGGGAACACCGGGGAGCTGTTTTTT	CASSMGQAGNTGELFF
TRBJ2-7	NA	TRBV7-9	NA	TGTGCCAGCAGCTTACGGGAAATTGGCTCCTACGAGCAGTACTTC	CASSLREIGSYEQYF
TRBJ1-2	TRBD1	TRBV19	once	TGTGCCAGTAATAGTATTGGGGCAGGGGGCTATGGCTACACCTTC	CASNSIGAGGYGYTF
TRBJ1-2	TRBD1	TRBV4-3	once	TGCGCCAGCAGCCAAGATTCATGGCAGGGGGACTATGGCTACACCTTC	CASSQDSWQGDYGYTF
TRBJ1-6	NA	TRBV12-3/TRBV12-4	NA	TGTGCCAGCAGTTTGTTGCTGGGTTCACCCCTCCACTTT	CASSLLLGSPLHF
TRBJ1-2	NA	TRBV20-1	NA	TGCAGTGCTAGCGCCGAAGTTTTGACCTTC	CSASAEVLTF
TRBJ2-1	TRBD2	TRBV25-1	NA	TGTGCCAGCGATGCAGGGACTAGCGGGGGACAGGAGCAGTTCTTC	CASDAGTSGGQEQFF
TRBJ1-1	NA	TRBV11-2	NA	TGTGCCAGCAGCTATCTACAGCCGAACACTGAAGCTTTCTTT	CASSYLQPNTEAFF
TRBJ1-1	NA	TRBV7-9	NA	TGTGCCAGCAGCCCGGCAGGCACTGAAGCTTTCTTT	CASSPAGTEAFF